The 21 T cell receptor beta chains reported below all come from one sample, sequenced in a study of blood T cells in healthy people across ages. A second PCR, run for about 7 to 11 cycles, used a sample-barcoded 5' primer plus a J-beta primer mix. TCRdb processed the 5' RACE reads anew with MiXCR; each CDR3 protein has one entry. The sample lists 450,000 to 700,000 distinct CDR3 sequences, approximately 27% occurring once. Sequenced sample: blood. These receptors were collected from a woman in her seventies in good health.

The chain couples TRBV6-2 or TRBV6-3 to TRBJ2-7; D perhaps matches TRBD1 (5 bases). CDR3 size: 15 residues. Trimming took off 6 bases at V and 0 bases at J, with 15 bases between the two ends. The V gene's germline CDR1 is MNHEY and CDR2 SVGEGT. CDR3 DNA sequence: TGTGCCAGCAGCCCCCCTCCCAGGGACTCCTACGAGCAGTACTTC. This sequence encodes CASSPPPRDSYEQYF.

To note about this clonotype: Sequence at one end of the junction differs from germline and may be a read error. The rearrangement joins TRBV7-2 to TRBJ2-7; no reliable D call. Germline V gene data show CDR1 as SGHTA and CDR2 as FQGNSA. CDR3 length equals 11 residues. CDR3 sequence (DNA): TGTGCCAGCAGCGCGATCCACGAACAGTACTTC. Translated, it gives CASSAIHEQYF. The full variable domain, in which reference TRBV7-2 and TRBJ2-7 provide the parts outside the CDR3, is GAGVSQSPSNKVTEKGKDVELRCDPISGHTALYWYRQSLGQGLEFLIYFQGNSAPDKSGLPSDRFSAERTGGSVSTLTIQRTQQEDSAVYLCASSAIHEQYFGPGTRLTVT.

The chain carries TRBV7-2 and TRBJ1-1; 9 bases are a match to TRBD1. V was clipped by 5 bases and J by 4 bases; unmatched bases: 8. CDR1 is SGHTA and CDR2 is FQGNSA in the germline V gene. The CDR3 length is 15 residues. The CDR3 region is CASSAYRGRATEAFF. DNA of the CDR3: TGTGCCAGCAGCGCATACAGGGGGCGCGCCACTGAAGCTTTCTTT.

The gene calls are TRBV20-1 and TRBJ2-5; 7 bases are shared with TRBD1. CDR3 length: 15 residues. The germline gives CDR1 DFQATT, CDR2 SNEGSKA (reference sequence). With 3 bases clipped from V and 2 bases from J, the junction kept 9 bases outside the gene matches. The CDR3 sequence is CSARLHRGRQETQYF. The DNA for the CDR3 is TGCAGTGCTAGGCTTCACAGGGGTAGGCAAGAGACCCAGTACTTC.

This clonotype was seen repeatedly, ten times or more. The chain employs TRBV7-3 and TRBJ1-1; D is ambiguous. This CDR3 has 13 residues. The V and J ends lost 3 bases and 2 bases respectively, with 7 bases between them. Germline values: CDR1 SGHTA, CDR2 FQGTGA. The CDR3 spells CASSFTVNTEAFF. The DNA of the CDR3 is TGTGCCAGCAGCTTCACAGTTAACACTGAAGCTTTCTTT.

The V call is TRBV30, the J call TRBJ1-6; D not certain. Germline values: CDR1 GTSNPN, CDR2 SVGIG (reference sequence). Trimming pared 3 bases from V and 12 bases from J, leaving 15 bases between. The length of the CDR3 is 13 residues. Here the CDR3 DNA reads TGTGCCTGGAGGTTTGGCGGCCGGGAACCCCTCCACTTT. It codes for CAWRFGGREPLHF. The full variable domain, completed using reference TRBV30 and TRBJ1-6, is SQTIHQWPATLVQPVGSPLSLECTVEGTSNPNLYWYRQAAGRGLQLLFYSVGIGQISSEVPQNLSASRPQDRQFILSSKKLLLSDSGFYLCAWRFGGREPLHFGNGTRLTVT.

The J gene is TRBJ1-2, the V gene TRBV28, with a tentative D call TRBD1 (5 bases). CDR3 length: 13 residues. Germline CDR1 and CDR2: MDHEN and SYDVKM. The V end was cut by 4 bases, the J end by 8 bases, with 14 bases between. The CDR3 DNA reads as TGTGCCAGCAGTTACGGAGGGACTAACGGCTACACCTTC. Protein product: CASSYGGTNGYTF.

The V gene is TRBV29-1, the J gene TRBJ2-3, with a possible D match to TRBD2 (5 bases). Trimming stripped 5 bases from V and 0 bases from J, with 15 bases between. The CDR3 extends over 15 amino acids. Per the germline V gene, CDR1 is SQVTM and CDR2 is ANQGSEA. Here the CDR3 DNA reads TGCAGCGTTCTACTAGACGTTAGAAGCACAGATACGCAGTATTTT. This translates into CSVLLDVRSTDTQYF.

This clonotype has ten or more counts. The V and J genes are TRBV20-1 and TRBJ2-5; TRBD2 matches 8 bases. Germline CDR1 and CDR2: DFQATT and SNEGSKA (reference sequence). After removal of 5 bases from V and 10 bases from J, the junction contained 18 bases not matched to a gene. The CDR3 spans 15 residues. CDR3 coding DNA: TGCAGTGCTGAGGTTCCGGGACTAGTCTCCGGGGGCCAGTACTTC. Its protein product is CSAEVPGLVSGGQYF.

This clonotype was seen a few times. The genes are TRBV6-2 or TRBV6-3 and TRBJ1-2; a weak D match, TRBD1 (5 bases). CDR3 size: 13 residues. V was cut by 2 bases and J by 5 bases, with 9 bases left in between. Per the germline V gene, CDR1 is MNHEY and CDR2 is SVGEGT. This chain's CDR3 is CASSYPGIYGYTF. CDR3 coding DNA: TGTGCCAGCAGTTACCCAGGGATATATGGCTACACCTTC.

This sequence joins TRBV12-5 and TRBJ2-1; D might be TRBD2 (5 bases). The J call may be faulty, since TRBJ2-5 better matches the DNA end. Germline-derived CDR1 and CDR2 are LGHNT and FRNRAP. This CDR3 is built from 11 residues. This CDR3 reads CASGPWRSQYF. In DNA, the CDR3 is TGTGCTAGTGGTCCCTGGAGGTCCCAGTACTTC.

This clonotype was counted ten times or more. The chain recombines TRBV20-1 with TRBJ2-1; 8 bases are shared with TRBD2. This CDR3 is built from 14 residues. J lost 7 bases, V lost 1 base, and 6 bases had no gene match. Germline CDR1 and CDR2: DFQATT and SNEGSKA (reference sequence). CDR3 sequence (DNA): TGCAGTGCTAGAGCGGGGGGGCGCAGGAATGAGCAGTTCTTC. Amino acids: CSARAGGRRNEQFF.

The V call is TRBV4-3, the J call TRBJ2-5; a weak D match, TRBD2 (5 bases). The CDR3 covers 14 residues. With 1 base removed from V and 4 bases from J, the gap between germline ends came to 10 bases. Looked up from germline, CDR1 is LGHNA and CDR2 is YSLEER. The CDR3 DNA is TGCGCCAGCAGCCAAGCTTTGGCGGGAGAGACCCAGTACTTC. Amino acids: CASSQALAGETQYF.

CDR3 sequence reads: CASSFTGDTTGELFF. CDR3 in DNA: TGTGCCAGCAGCTTTACAGGGGACACCACCGGGGAGCTGTTTTTT. The gene calls are TRBV6-6 and TRBJ2-2; TRBD1 matches at 7 bases. V dropped 6 bases and J dropped 4; count of bases not matched to a gene: 8. The CDR3 consists of 15 residues. In germline, CDR1 is MNHNY, CDR2 SVGAGI (reference sequence).

This clonotype was counted only a few times. The conserved closing phenylalanine or tryptophan is absent in this CDR3, likely reflecting a read error. V usage is TRBV5-1 and J usage is TRBJ1-1; D unclear. Germline lookup yields CDR1 SGHRS and CDR2 YFSETQ. The CDR3 is 14 amino acids. Trimming cost V 3 bases and J 8 bases, with 17 bases left between them. The CDR3 is CASSSSLAPTEAFL. The CDR3 DNA is TGCGCCAGCAGCTCCTCTTTGGCCCCAACCGAAGCTTTCCTT.

This clonotype was seen a single time. The chain combines TRBV7-9 with TRBJ1-1, with D unclear. CDR3 size: 13 residues. The V end was cut by 4 bases, the J end by 5 bases, with 11 bases between. Germline lookup yields CDR1 SEHNR and CDR2 FQNEAQ (reference sequence). The CDR3 spells CASSSVVATEAFF. CDR3 DNA: TGTGCCAGCAGCTCGGTGGTTGCGACTGAAGCTTTCTTT.

The rearrangement uses TRBV20-1 and TRBJ2-5, with 9 bases lining up with TRBD2. Losses at the gene ends were 0 bases for V and 4 bases for J; bases not matched to a gene: 9. Germline CDR1 and CDR2: DFQATT and SNEGSKA (reference sequence). CDR3 length: 16 residues. The CDR3, as DNA: TGCAGTGCTAGAGATCCGTCGCGGGGGGGCCGAGAGACCCAGTACTTC. Protein product: CSARDPSRGGRETQYF.

The J gene is TRBJ2-5, the V gene TRBV20-1; 9 bases map to TRBD2. Looked up from germline, CDR1 is DFQATT and CDR2 is SNEGSKA (reference sequence). The junction had 13 bases not matched to a gene; V was cut back by 0 bases and J by 5 bases. The CDR3 contains 17 residues. Written as DNA, the CDR3 is TGCAGTGCTAGAGACACACTAACAGCGGGGGGCGTTGAGACCCAGTACTTC. As protein: CSARDTLTAGGVETQYF.

The gene calls are TRBV5-1 and TRBJ2-7; a weak D match, TRBD1 (7 bases). The CDR3 spans 20 residues. With 0 bases removed from V and 3 bases from J, the gap between germline ends came to 28 bases. Germline lookup yields CDR1 SGHRS and CDR2 YFSETQ. The DNA for the CDR3 is TGCGCCAGCAGCTTGGGGGGACAGTGGAGTAGGGGGGTCCAATTCTACGAGCAGTACTTC. Its translation is CASSLGGQWSRGVQFYEQYF.

This clonotype was counted a few times. The V and J genes are TRBV7-9 and TRBJ2-7; tentatively, D is TRBD2 (6 bases). V was shortened by 1 base and J by 9 bases, with 19 bases between the two germline ends. The germline V gene has CDR1 SEHNR and CDR2 FQNEAQ (reference sequence). CDR3 size: 15 residues. CDR3 in amino acids: CASSLGGRDSEGQYF. CDR3 bases: TGTGCCAGCAGCTTAGGCGGCCGGGACTCCGAAGGGCAGTACTTC. The variable domain in full, with the rest retrieved from reference TRBV7-9 and TRBJ2-7, is DTGVSQNPRHKITKRGQNVTFRCDPISEHNRLYWYRQTLGQGPEFLTYFQNEAQLEKSRLLSDRFSAERPKGSFSTLEIQRTEQGDSAMYLCASSLGGRDSEGQYFGPGTRLTVT.

The CDR3 nucleotides read TGTGCCAGCAGTTACGGGTCCTTCGGGACAGCGGACATTCAGTACTTC. Protein sequence: CASSYGSFGTADIQYF. The rearrangement joins TRBV6-6 to TRBJ2-4; 7 bases match TRBD1. CDR1 and CDR2 from the germline V gene are MNHNY and SVGAGI (reference sequence). Germline trimming cut 2 bases from V and 8 bases from J; bases unmatched to any gene: 12. The CDR3 sequence is 16 residues long.